These T cell receptor beta chains were read from a single sample in a study of technical replicates of blood from a few donors. Some clones are missing from TCRdb's copy, which holds only in-frame ones; the method was immunoSEQ multiplex PCR. The sample lists tens of thousands of clones, approximately 86% seen once, with approximately 5% in the top ten. Sequencing was performed on PBMCs. The receptors shown here come from a human donor in good health. Some clones in this sample may be carry-over from other donors' samples. CDR3s include the opening cysteine and the closing phenylalanine or tryptophan. The order of the fields is CDR3 length, V gene, J gene, clone size, D gene, CDR3 DNA, CDR3 protein. The D gene is left open where the match is weak. The size field is filled for only some rows; it gives once, few, many or a size class.

16	TRBV10-1	TRBJ1-1	NA	NA	TGCGCCAGCAGGAAGGACAGACGAGAAAAGAACACTGAAGCTTTCTTT	CASRKDRREKNTEAFF
11	TRBV20-1	TRBJ1-1	NA	NA	TGCAGTGCTAGTTCCGGGAGAGAAGCTTTCTTT	CSASSGREAFF
16	TRBV2	TRBJ2-2	NA	TRBD1	TGTGCCAGCAGTCCTAAGACAGGGTCGAACACCGGGGAGCTGTTTTTT	CASSPKTGSNTGELFF
14	TRBV11-2	TRBJ1-5	NA	NA	TGTGCCAGCAGCCCAGGGGCTAGCAATCAGCCCCAGCATTTT	CASSPGASNQPQHF
13	TRBV7-3	TRBJ2-1	NA	NA	TGTGCCAGCAGCTCCCCGGGGGTCCATGAGCAGTTCTTC	CASSSPGVHEQFF
13	TRBV2	TRBJ2-7	once	NA	TGTGCCAGCAGTGGGGGGCAGGGGTACGAGCAGTACTTC	CASSGGQGYEQYF
15	TRBV19	TRBJ2-2	NA	TRBD1	TGTGCCAGCGCCGGGACAGGGGTTAACACCGGGGAGCTGTTTTTT	CASAGTGVNTGELFF
13	TRBV6-6	TRBJ2-5	NA	NA	TGTGCCAGCACTGACAGGTGGCAAGAGACCCAGTACTTC	CASTDRWQETQYF
14	TRBV27	TRBJ1-6	NA	TRBD1	TGTGCCAGCAGTATCGACAGGGATAATTCACCCCTCCACTTT	CASSIDRDNSPLHF
14	TRBV7-9	TRBJ2-7	NA	TRBD1	TGTGCCAGCAGCTCTCAGGACAGGATCTACGAGCAGTACTTC	CASSSQDRIYEQYF
16	TRBV7-7	TRBJ2-2	NA	NA	TGTGCCAGCAGCTTAAGGCCAGGCGAAGGCAAAGAAGAGCTGTTTTTT	CASSLRPGEGKEELFF
15	TRBV5-1	TRBJ1-6	NA	NA	TGCGCCAGCAGCTTGGGACGGGTAGGTGGTTCACCCCTCCACTTT	CASSLGRVGGSPLHF
13	TRBV19	TRBJ1-1	NA	NA	TGTGCCAGTAGTATAGGCAGGGACACTGAAGCTTTCTTT	CASSIGRDTEAFF
13	TRBV30	TRBJ1-6	NA	NA	TGTGCCTGGAGTCTCCTCTATAATTCACCCCTCCACTTT	CAWSLLYNSPLHF
15	TRBV5-4	TRBJ1-1	NA	NA	TGTGCCAGCAGCTCGGAGGCAGATTTGAACACTGAAGCTTTCTTT	CASSSEADLNTEAFF
14	TRBV5-1	TRBJ2-1	NA	NA	TGCGCCAGCAGCTGGGAGGCTACCTACAATGAGCAGTTCTTC	CASSWEATYNEQFF
16	TRBV7-9	TRBJ2-1	NA	TRBD2	TGTGCCAGCAGCTTAGTTGCGGGAGCGACCTACAATGAGCAGTTCTTC	CASSLVAGATYNEQFF
16	TRBV11-1	TRBJ1-3	NA	NA	TGTGCCAGCAGCTTTAACAGGGACCTTCGGGGAAACACCATATATTTT	CASSFNRDLRGNTIYF
15	TRBV9	TRBJ1-1	NA	NA	TGTGCCAGCAGCGTGTATCAGGAGGGGAACACTGAAGCTTTCTTT	CASSVYQEGNTEAFF